This T cell receptor (beta chain) was sequenced for a study of OX40 agonist ivuxolimab in advanced cancers. As for the study in general: Allowance was made for prior anti-PD-1, anti-PD-L1 or anti-CTLA-4 therapy, and around 41% had some.

Germline CDR1 and CDR2: MGHDK and SYGVNS. This CDR3 has 15 residues. J lost 7 bases, V lost 4 bases, and 7 bases had no gene match. Findings and caveats of the study: Averaged across samples, CD8+ T cells carried more expanded clones than CD4+ did.

Using immunoSEQ multiplex PCR, the repertoire was profiled, and TCRdb retains in-frame clones only, with some absent. The profile covers fewer than 85,000 clones, with about 84% appearing a single time and around 0.51% taken by the ten largest. This clone has just a few counts. Its matching antigen is unknown. The sample was CD4+ or CD8+ T cells sorted from blood, taken in a trial of the OX40 agonist ivuxolimab. The rearrangement joins TRBV25-1 to TRBJ1-6; 7 positions agree with TRBD1. This TCR was recovered from an adult with an advanced solid tumor such as melanoma, head and neck, liver or kidney cancer. CDR3 nucleotide sequence: TGTGCCAGCAGTGCTCAGACAGGGAGGAATTCACCCCTCCACTTT. Its translation is CASSAQTGRNSPLHF. The full variable domain, with the rest looked up from reference TRBV25-1 and TRBJ1-6, is EADIYQTPRYLVIGTGKKITLECSQTMGHDKMYWYQQDPGMELHLIHYSYGVNSTEKGDLSSESTVSRIRTEHFPLTLESARPSHTSQYLCASSAQTGRNSPLHFGNGTRLTVT.